This TCR beta chain stems from a study of a mutant IDH1 vaccine in newly diagnosed glioma. Study overall: The V12 visit happened in week 35, and the V13 visit happened in week 47.

Time point defined: week 35, safety follow-up. Topical imiquimod was applied with each vaccine dose, which held 300 ug of mutant IDH1 20-mer peptide. This table comes from immunoSEQ multiplex PCR, and its TCRdb copy is limited to in-frame clones, with some not included. The sample lists 30,000 to 40,000 clones; roughly 80% were seen once. In its sample, this clone was seen once. Its antigen is currently unknown. The germline gives CDR1 KGHSH, CDR2 LQKENI. V dropped 6 bases and J dropped 0 bases, with 18 bases sitting between them. The CDR3 is made up of 17 amino acids. This specimen was PBMCs, taken from a glioma patient whose treatment included an IDH1 peptide vaccine. The TCR originated in a woman aged 18-30 years with glioma. The rearrangement joins TRBV18 to TRBJ1-3, with D uncertain. This chain's CDR3 is CASSPRADPLSGNTIYF. Here the CDR3 DNA reads TGTGCCAGCTCCCCGAGGGCTGACCCCCTCTCTGGAAACACCATATATTTT.